This TCR beta chain was recorded in a study of human T cells and chemical hapten exposure. At the level of the study: Small pooled library volume differences chiefly drove per-sample TCR yield variation. Study-level findings and limits: Sensitization with DPC brought no change to TCRs above 1 in 1000 in frequency.

Described time point: healthy volunteer bleed at 6 weeks. Before extraction, the whole blood was not fractionated, and total RNA was taken from it. This clonotype was counted between two and nine times. The antigen is unknown. The library attached unique molecular identifiers to individual cDNA molecules. TCRdb re-called the RACE reads through MiXCR, storing one row per CDR3 protein. The data show 75,000 to 80,000 distinct CDR3 sequences, around 9.4% seen once. This clonotype was sampled from a female donor in good health. Some clones in this sample may be carry-over from other donors' samples. The specimen was whole blood.

The CDR3 sequence: CASSPDRGDTEAFF. The CDR3 DNA reads TGTGCCAGCTCACCGGACAGGGGGGACACTGAAGCTTTCTTT. The rearrangement links TRBV18 to TRBJ1-1; 10 bases agree with TRBD1. Trimming removed 3 bases from V and 3 bases from J; junction bases left unmatched: 1. The CDR3 has 14 amino acids. Germline V CDR1 and CDR2: KGHSH, LQKENI.